This T cell receptor beta chain was recorded in a study of T cell repertoires in cytomegalovirus infection. Across the whole study: Based on public TCR beta signatures, there were indications of CMV infection and of a matching HLA type. General observations from the study: In two of eight donors, the top clonotype was HLA-C-restricted CMV-specific. Based on cumulative public TCR beta family frequency, carriers of CMV plus the relevant HLA were identified.

Germline trimming cut 4 bases from V and 3 bases from J; bases unmatched to any gene: 6. Per germline, CDR1 SGHRS and CDR2 YFSETQ. CDR3 size: 15 residues. Concerning this clonotype itself: No antigen is known for it.

Using its own MiXCR run on the reads, TCRdb lists one record per CDR3 protein. The table records hundreds of thousands of distinct CDR3 sequences, 24% of them present only once. The receptor was isolated from a human donor in good health (CMV status not recorded). Some clones in this sample may be carry-over from other donors' samples. Source material: CD8+ T cells from PBMCs. The chain has TRBV5-1 and TRBJ2-1; 8 bases map to TRBD1. Written as DNA, the CDR3 is TGCGCCAGCAGCCTCCCGGGACAGGTCTACAATGAGCAGTTCTTC. This translates into CASSLPGQVYNEQFF.